Listed below are T cell receptor beta chains from one sample, sequenced in a study of beta chain features in type 1 diabetes. The data were produced by immunoSEQ multiplex PCR, yet TCRdb's version contains in-frame clones alone and is incomplete. The table includes about 360,000 clones, roughly 12% detected once. The sample taken for sequencing was naive CD4+ T cells from blood. Source of these receptors: a man aged 18 to 30 in good health. CDR3s include the opening cysteine and the closing phenylalanine or tryptophan. The D gene is left open where the match is weak. The size entry is marked missing in some rows and otherwise reads once, few, many or a size class.

abundance	v_gene	d_gene	j_gene	CDR3nt	CDR3aa
NA	TRBV7-2	NA	TRBJ1-1	TGTGCCAGCAGCTTCGTAGGGGTGACTGAAGCTTTCTTT	CASSFVGVTEAFF
few	TRBV7-9	NA	TRBJ2-5	TGTGCCAGCAGCTCAGAAGGGGTAGGGGAGACCCAGTACTTC	CASSSEGVGETQYF
NA	TRBV7-2	NA	TRBJ2-7	TGTGCCAGCAGCTTAGTAGCGGATTCCTACGAGCAGTACTTC	CASSLVADSYEQYF
NA	TRBV2	NA	TRBJ2-3	TGTGCCAGCAGTGAAAGGCTAGCCGGTGGTACGCAGTATTTT	CASSERLAGGTQYF
few	TRBV10-3	NA	TRBJ2-7	TGTGCCATCAGTGACCTAGCGATATCCTACGAGCAGTACTTC	CAISDLAISYEQYF
NA	TRBV28	TRBD2	TRBJ2-7	TGTGCCAGCAGTTTTCCTAGCGGCTACGAGCAGTACTTC	CASSFPSGYEQYF
few	TRBV7-3	TRBD2	TRBJ2-3	TGTGCCAGCAGCTTAATTGGCCCAGCGGGGGGTAGCACAGATACGCAGTATTTT	CASSLIGPAGGSTDTQYF
few	TRBV9	NA	TRBJ2-5	TGTGCCAGCAGCGTATCGGAGACCCAGTACTTC	CASSVSETQYF
few	TRBV4-2	NA	TRBJ2-5	TGTGCCAGCAGTCAGCGCAGTGGAGGGCAAGAGACCCAGTACTTC	CASSQRSGGQETQYF
few	TRBV11-3	TRBD1	TRBJ1-1	TGTGCCGGTCTCCCAGGGGGTGTTGGTGAAGCTTTCTTT	CAGLPGGVGEAFF
NA	TRBV28	TRBD1	TRBJ1-5	TGTGCCAGCAGTTCCGACAGGGGCTATCAGCCCCAGCATTTT	CASSSDRGYQPQHF
few	TRBV5-1	TRBD1	TRBJ1-1	TGCGCCAGCAGCACCGGGACAGGGGGCACTGAAGCTTTCTTT	CASSTGTGGTEAFF
NA	TRBV28	TRBD2	TRBJ2-1	TGTGCCAGCAGCCAGTCCGGCGGGAGGGCCGTGGATGAGCAGTTCTTC	CASSQSGGRAVDEQFF
NA	TRBV7-2	NA	TRBJ1-4	TGTGCCAGCAGCTTAGAAGGCCAGGGGTGGGAAAAACTGTTTTTT	CASSLEGQGWEKLFF
few	TRBV7-8	TRBD2	TRBJ2-1	TGTGCCAGCAGTCGCAGCGGGGGGTCCTACAATGAGCAGTTCTTC	CASSRSGGSYNEQFF
few	TRBV5-1	TRBD1	TRBJ2-3	TGCGCCAGCAGCTTGGGGACAGGCTGGAACACAGATACGCAGTATTTT	CASSLGTGWNTDTQYF
many	TRBV7-9	NA	TRBJ2-4	TGTGCCAGCAGCTTACTAGCACGGATTCAGTACTTC	CASSLLARIQYF
many	TRBV13	TRBD2	TRBJ2-7	TGTGCCAGCAGCTTAGTAGCGGGGGAGCAGTACTTC	CASSLVAGEQYF
few	TRBV13	TRBD2	TRBJ2-1	TGTGCCAGCAGCTTAGGCCGGGCGGGAGGTATGGATGAGCAGTTCTTC	CASSLGRAGGMDEQFF
NA	TRBV30	TRBD2	TRBJ2-3	TGTGCCTGGAGTCGAGGCGGGGGGGCCTCAGATACGCAGTATTTT	CAWSRGGGASDTQYF
NA	TRBV30	NA	TRBJ2-5	TGTGCCTGGACCTCTGGGGGCGGGACCCAGTACTTC	CAWTSGGGTQYF
few	TRBV28	TRBD2	TRBJ2-5	TGTGCCAGCAGTATGACTAGCGGGGGTGGGGCCCAGTACTTC	CASSMTSGGGAQYF
NA	TRBV7-9	TRBD1	TRBJ2-1	TGTGCCAGCAGCTCCGGACAGGCCAGCTCCTACAATGAGCAGTTCTTC	CASSSGQASSYNEQFF
few	TRBV10-3	NA	TRBJ1-2	TGTGCCATCAGTGAGGGCCCGCCCGATGGCTACACCTTC	CAISEGPPDGYTF
few	TRBV11-1	NA	TRBJ1-1	TGTGCCAGCACCCGTGTTATGAACACTGAAGCTTTCTTT	CASTRVMNTEAFF
NA	TRBV19	NA	TRBJ2-1	TGTGCCAGTATGGGTCGCGGGACCTCCTACAATGAGCAGTTCTTC	CASMGRGTSYNEQFF
few	TRBV28	NA	TRBJ2-6	TGTGCCAGCAGGTCGAGGAGGACTGGGGCCAACGTCCTGACTTTC	CASRSRRTGANVLTF
few	TRBV30	NA	TRBJ2-2	TGTGCCTGGGGGGGCGGCGGGGAGCTGTTTTTT	CAWGGGGELFF
few	TRBV30	TRBD2	TRBJ2-3	TGTGCCTGGAGTGTACAAGGGAGGGAGCAGTATTTT	CAWSVQGREQYF
few	TRBV30	NA	TRBJ2-3	TGTGCCTGGAGTGCCGGACACGAACGGTCGGATACGCAGTATTTT	CAWSAGHERSDTQYF
few	TRBV7-9	NA	TRBJ1-1	TGTGCCAGCAGCCCTTGGAGAAACACTGAAGCTTTCTTT	CASSPWRNTEAFF
NA	TRBV18	TRBD1	TRBJ1-4	TGTGCCAGCTCACGGGACAGGGAAAATGAAAAACTGTTTTTT	CASSRDRENEKLFF
NA	TRBV5-4	TRBD2	TRBJ2-7	TGTGCCAGCAGCTTGGGGGGGTCGGGGGGAAGGTACGAGCAGTACTTC	CASSLGGSGGRYEQYF
few	TRBV15	NA	TRBJ2-5	TGTGCCACCAGCAGAAGGGGGGAGACCCAGTACTTC	CATSRRGETQYF
few	TRBV27	NA	TRBJ2-3	TGTGCCAGCAGTTCCAGTCTGGGCACAGATACGCAGTATTTT	CASSSSLGTDTQYF
NA	TRBV15	TRBD1	TRBJ2-5	TGTGCCACCAGCAGAGCCGGGACAGGGCGAGAGACCCAGTACTTC	CATSRAGTGRETQYF
few	TRBV27	TRBD1	TRBJ2-3	TGTGCCAGCAGTTCTCCAGGGGGTACAGATACGCAGTATTTT	CASSSPGGTDTQYF
few	TRBV28	NA	TRBJ1-5	TGTGCCAGCGGCATCATTGGGGGGAATCAGCCCCAGCATTTT	CASGIIGGNQPQHF
few	TRBV27	NA	TRBJ1-5	TGTGCCAGCAGGAGGGAGCACGGCAATCAGCCCCAGCATTTT	CASRREHGNQPQHF
NA	TRBV30	TRBD1	TRBJ1-1	TGTGCCTGGAGTGGAGACAGGGGGAACACTGAAGCTTTCTTT	CAWSGDRGNTEAFF
few	TRBV9	NA	TRBJ2-3	TGTGCCAGCAGCGTAGGGACTAGCACAGATACGCAGTATTTT	CASSVGTSTDTQYF
NA	TRBV18	TRBD1	TRBJ1-5	TGTGCCAGCTCACCATTGGGGACAGGGGGCGATCTAAATCAGCCCCAGCATTTT	CASSPLGTGGDLNQPQHF
few	TRBV9	NA	TRBJ2-3	TGTGCCAGCAGCGTAGTAGCCATCGATACGCAGTATTTT	CASSVVAIDTQYF
few	TRBV7-3	NA	TRBJ2-2	TGTGCCAGCAGCCCGACAGGACCGAACACCGGGGAGCTGTTTTTT	CASSPTGPNTGELFF
few	TRBV5-1	TRBD1	TRBJ2-3	TGCGCCAGCAGCCCGTGGGACAGGGAAAGAGATACGCAGTATTTT	CASSPWDRERDTQYF
NA	TRBV27	NA	TRBJ2-5	TGTGCCAGCAGCCCTCTAAGGGGGGGGGCCCCTGAGACCCAGTACTTC	CASSPLRGGAPETQYF
few	TRBV5-1	TRBD2	TRBJ2-3	TGCGCCAGCAGCCATCGGGGGGTCACAGATACGCAGTATTTT	CASSHRGVTDTQYF
NA	TRBV7-9	TRBD1	TRBJ2-3	TGTGCCAGCAGCTCCGATGGACAGGGGCGAGATACGCAGTATTTT	CASSSDGQGRDTQYF
NA	TRBV28	NA	TRBJ2-7	TGTGCCAGCAGTTTATTAGTCCACGAGCAGTACTTC	CASSLLVHEQYF
NA	TRBV2	NA	TRBJ1-5	TGTGCCAGCAGTGAATCTTATAGCAATCAGCCCCAGCATTTT	CASSESYSNQPQHF
NA	TRBV7-9	NA	TRBJ1-1	TGTGCCAGCAGCTCCAGGGGTAATACGAACACTGAAGCTTTCTTT	CASSSRGNTNTEAFF
NA	TRBV23-1	TRBD1	TRBJ2-7	TGCGCCAGCAGCCCGGACAGGGCCTACGAGCAGTACTTC	CASSPDRAYEQYF
NA	TRBV9	TRBD1	TRBJ1-6	TGTGCCAGCAGCGTAAGGACAGGGGAGGATTCACCCCTCCACTTT	CASSVRTGEDSPLHF
few	TRBV10-3	NA	TRBJ1-1	TGTGCCATCAGTGAGCCCACGGGCCAACCAGGGGACACTGAAGCTTTCTTT	CAISEPTGQPGDTEAFF
few	TRBV4-3	NA	TRBJ1-1	TGCGCCAGCAGCCAAGATAGAACCCCAGCTTTCTTT	CASSQDRTPAFF
NA	TRBV10-3	TRBD2	TRBJ2-7	TGTGCCATCCCGATGGGACTAGCGGGAGTAGGACTCTACGAGCAGTACTTC	CAIPMGLAGVGLYEQYF